The T cell receptor beta chain described here comes from a study of T cells in Graves' hyperthyroidism and ophthalmopathy. Broader study findings: Expanded thyroid clonotypes (above 0.001) were mostly also found in blood.

Stable Graves' hyperthyroidism denoted no ophthalmopathy progression over 18 months. Hyperthyroidism patients were newly diagnosed, had disease duration under 2 months, and were aged 18 to 65 years. Clinical symptoms, serum thyroxine and TRAb, thyroid ultrasound and orbital computed tomography together formed the diagnostic basis. Trimming removed 4 bases at V and 3 bases at J, with 10 bases between. The germline V gene has CDR1 SGDLS and CDR2 YYNGEE. The CDR3 contains 13 residues. This clonotype was picked up many times. Its matching antigen is unknown. RNA transcripts yielded amplified TCR beta CDR3 regions. RT-PCR in the first round (using the HTBI primer set) targeted the TCR CDR3. TCRdb redid the calling of the multiplex PCR reads with MiXCR, one entry per CDR3 protein. The profile covers approximately 100,000 distinct CDR3 sequences, with 35% to 50% appearing a single time and around 9.6% taken by the ten largest.

The rearrangement uses TRBV9 and TRBJ1-1, with D perhaps matching TRBD1 (6 bases). The receptor was derived from a woman aged 25 to 45 with Graves' hyperthyroidism. The sequenced sample was peripheral blood or thyroid tissue (not recorded which). The CDR3 spells CASSITGHTEAFF. Written as DNA, the CDR3 is TGTGCCAGCAGCATCACAGGGCACACTGAAGCTTTCTTT.